This T cell receptor beta chain originates from a study of T cell changes during pregnancy in multiple sclerosis. From germline, CDR1 is KGHSH and CDR2 LQKENI. J lost 2 bases, V lost 3 bases, and 0 bases had no gene match. This CDR3 contains 13 residues. The method was immunoSEQ multiplex PCR; TCRdb's version includes in-frame clones alone and lacks a portion of them. The repertoire holds about 88,000 clones, roughly 90% seen once, with 1.5% to 1.9% in the top ten. The specimen was peripheral blood, collected in the first trimester of pregnancy. This receptor was taken from a female donor with multiple sclerosis, enrolled in a pregnancy study. This chain uses TRBV18 with TRBJ1-2; 7 bases are a match to TRBD1. The CDR3 loop reads CASSPGQNYGYTF. CDR3 nucleotides: TGTGCCAGCTCACCGGGACAGAACTATGGCTACACCTTC.